This T cell receptor beta chain was identified during a study of T cells after yellow fever vaccination. In the study overall: Fractions of low cell number were prepared using SMART-Seq v4 Ultra Low Input.

One entry per CDR3 protein, called by TCRdb with MiXCR from the 5' RACE reads. The sample contains 300,000 to 400,000 distinct CDR3 sequences, around 12% of which appear only once. This clonotype has just a few counts. CDR3 length: 12 residues. Trimming shortened V by 6 bases and J by 1 base, and 9 bases separated the two germline ends. Germline loops: CDR1 DFQATT, CDR2 SNEGSKA (reference sequence). This sequence originates from a man younger than 35 who received the YFV17D yellow fever vaccine. Sequencing used CD4+ T cells sorted from PBMCs, obtained 15 days after the yellow fever booster vaccination. The chain carries TRBV20-1 and TRBJ2-5, with a tentative D call TRBD2 (7 bases). The CDR3 spells CSAGGPQETQYF. CDR3 nucleotide sequence: TGCAGTGCCGGGGGGCCCCAAGAGACCCAGTACTTC.